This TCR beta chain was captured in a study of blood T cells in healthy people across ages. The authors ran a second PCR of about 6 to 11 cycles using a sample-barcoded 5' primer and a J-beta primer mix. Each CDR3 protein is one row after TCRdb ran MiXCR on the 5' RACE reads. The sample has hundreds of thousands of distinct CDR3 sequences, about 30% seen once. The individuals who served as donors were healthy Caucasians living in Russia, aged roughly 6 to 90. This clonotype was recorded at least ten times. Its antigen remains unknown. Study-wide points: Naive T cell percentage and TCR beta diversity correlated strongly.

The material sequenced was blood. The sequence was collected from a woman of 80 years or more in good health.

CDR3 bases: TGTGCCAGCAGCGTCCGAGGGTGGGATGGCTACACCTTC. Amino acid sequence: CASSVRGWDGYTF. This rearrangement joins TRBV9 to TRBJ1-2; the D is unclear. With 2 bases removed from V and 6 bases from J, the gap between germline ends came to 11 bases. The CDR3 is 13 amino acids. CDR1 and CDR2 (germline): SGDLS, YYNGEE.